This T cell receptor (beta chain) was obtained from a study of cytomegalovirus exposure and HLA in healthy donors. Both 60 Vbeta primers and 13 Jbeta primers went into the PCR. The repertoire was sequenced with immunoSEQ multiplex PCR; TCRdb's copy has only in-frame clones and lacks some. The sample table includes tens of thousands of clones. The germline CDR1 and CDR2 sequences are SGDLS and YYNGEE. Trimming at V came to 0 bases and at J to 6 bases, leaving 10 bases not matched to a gene. The CDR3 is 17 residues long. As regards this clone: Its specificity is unknown.

Study-wide results and caveats: CMV serostatus was the sole immune exposure information available. Among the sequence variants, a highly shared cluster was likely an artifact of sequencing. Follow-up analysis found HLA locus-dependent TCR association rates, highest for DRB1 and lowest for HLA-C.

This rearrangement joins TRBV9 to TRBJ2-7; 12 bases match TRBD2. This sequence originates from a male donor in good health and CMV-seronegative. The specimen was PBMCs. CDR3 amino acids: CASSVAAASGRAGEQYF. The CDR3 DNA sequence: TGTGCCAGCAGCGTAGCGGCGGCTAGCGGGAGGGCCGGCGAGCAGTACTTC.